This TCR beta chain comes out of a study of CD8+CD57+ T cells in acquired aplastic anemia (dated by TCRdb to 2016 to 2018). The study in broad terms: DNA extracted from sorted CD4+ and CD8+ cells had a mean of about 3.2 ug, with a range of about 0.18 to 27.4 ug. A CD8+CD57+ expansion meant a frequency higher than the mean frequency seen in healthy subjects. Overall results and qualifications from the work: Between patients and healthy controls, no significant difference in CD8+ Simpson's diversity was found (P=0.060). Around 30 CD8+ CDR3 sequences were found in both patients and controls but appeared to be highly expressed in patients and within the immunodominant clones of the patients.

Comments on this clonotype: This clone's antigen is unknown. No base quality values were provided; no much bigger clone lies one nucleotide off.

The patients picked for sequencing were ones in whom flow cytometry had shown an expansion of CD8+CD57+ cells. Every patient had severe acquired aplastic anemia, diagnosed using the International Study of Aplastic Anemia and Agranulocytosis and Camitta criteria. At the time blood was sampled, none of the patients had received any therapy. In this study, sorted CD4+ and CD8+ T cells from the blood of healthy subjects and of severe aplastic anemia patients had their TCR repertoires deep-sequenced. Patients were enrolled in the USA under clinicaltrials.gov protocols 00001620, 01623167, 00001397, 00071045, 00081523 and 00961064. Ficoll-Paque density gradient centrifugation was used to isolate peripheral blood mononuclear cells. Before DNA extraction, CD4+ and CD8+ T cells were sorted with FACS or magnetic beads. Unmatched junction bases come to 7, with V trimmed by 11 bases and J by 3 bases. Reading from cysteine to phenylalanine, the CDR3 counts 13 amino acids. CDR3 DNA is the only sequence kept; it has 39 bases, read in frame from the first base. Taken from the germline V gene, the CDR1 and CDR2 loops are SNHLY and FYNNEI.

Genomic DNA served as template for TCR beta VDJ combination and CDR3 sequence profiling. TCR repertoire sequencing was run on an Illumina HiSeq 2000. The source study handled its data this way. TRBV/TRBJ rearrangement plots, CDR3 size and DJ length profiles, and Simpson's diversity index were used to assess repertoires. The most abundant DNA sequence in the deep sequencing data was taken as the immunodominant clone. CDR3 amino acid sequences were screened for sharing across subjects and were compared with published repertoires and the VDJdb database. TCRdb applied fastp at Q25 and MiXCR to the public reads, then kept only in-frame beta chains. Each CDR3 protein gets just one entry, which takes the most common genes and DNA from the rows behind it. TCRdb's processing, not the study's, gives the V and J calls here. This sample gives 250,000 to 350,000 distinct CDR3 sequences in total; 45% to 65% of them show up just once. The ten most abundant clones make up under 1.5% of the sample.

The sequence links TRBV2 to TRBJ2-7, and 10 junctional nucleotides match TRBD1. The sample was sorted CD4+, CD8+, or CD8+CD57+ T cells (not recorded which) from PBMCs. The clonotype was recovered from a human donor with aplastic anemia. The encoded CDR3 is CAHRDRGIYEQYF. The DNA sequence is TGTGCCCACCGGGACAGGGGAATCTACGAGCAGTACTTC.